Below are 32 T cell receptor beta chains sequenced from a single sample in a study of T cells in Graves' hyperthyroidism and ophthalmopathy. RNA transcripts gave rise to amplified TCR beta CDR3 regions. A first-round RT-PCR of the TCR CDR3 used the HTBI primer set. In TCRdb, the multiplex PCR reads were re-called with MiXCR into one record per CDR3 protein. The data show about 380,000 distinct CDR3 sequences, roughly 13% seen once. Sequencing was carried out using blood. These receptors came from a man aged 25-40 years with Graves' hyperthyroidism that later progressed to Graves' ophthalmopathy.

The chain is built from TRBV30 and TRBJ2-1, with TRBD2 identical over 9 bases. CDR1 and CDR2 from the germline V gene are GTSNPN and SVGIG (reference sequence). The CDR3 sequence is 17 residues long. Trimming cost V 0 bases and J 9 bases; bases outside gene matches: 15. In nucleotides, the CDR3 is TGTGCCTGGAGTGTACGTGTTGGCGGGGGGGTTTTAAGTGAGCAGTTCTTC. Its translation: CAWSVRVGGGVLSEQFF.

This clonotype appeared many times. Its ends do not fully match the called genes, so a read error is possible. The chain couples TRBV2 to TRBJ2-7; tentative D call: TRBD1 (5 bases). CDR1 is SNHLY and CDR2 is FYNNEI in the germline V gene. There are 11 residues in the CDR3. For the CDR3, the DNA is TGTGCCAGCAGAGAAGGGGTCGAGCAGTACTTC. Residues: CASREGVEQYF.

The chain couples TRBV12-3 or TRBV12-4 to TRBJ1-1; 7 bases agree with TRBD1. The CDR3 consists of 14 residues. With 6 bases clipped from V and 2 bases from J, the junction kept 6 bases outside the gene matches. The CDR3, as DNA: TGTGCCAGCAGACCTACAGGGGTCAACACTGAAGCTTTCTTT. Translating gives CASRPTGVNTEAFF.

This clonotype has a handful of counts. The chain has TRBV27 and TRBJ1-5, with unresolved D. CDR3 length: 11 residues. Germline V gives CDR1 MNHEY, CDR2 SMNVEV (reference sequence). V was trimmed by 9 bases and J by 8 bases, leaving 11 bases between them. CDR3 loop: CARQRGKPQHF. In nucleotides, the CDR3 is TGTGCCAGACAGCGCGGGAAGCCCCAGCATTTT.

This clonotype has just a few counts. V and J are TRBV30 and TRBJ1-2; tentative D call: TRBD1 (5 bases). CDR3 length: 12 residues. Germline values: CDR1 GTSNPN, CDR2 SVGIG (reference sequence). V lost 0 bases, J lost 6 bases, and 8 bases lay in between. CDR3 residues: CAWSVIRDGYTF. CDR3 in DNA: TGTGCCTGGAGTGTAATCAGGGATGGCTACACCTTC.

The chain employs TRBV29-1 and TRBJ1-1; D possibly corresponds to TRBD1 (5 bases). Per the germline V gene, CDR1 is SQVTM and CDR2 is ANQGSEA. This CDR3 spans 13 amino acids. V gave up 4 bases and J gave up 4 bases, with 13 bases separating them. The CDR3 region has the DNA TGCAGCGTTGTTGGGGGGGGGATCACTGAAGCTTTCTTT. This translates into CSVVGGGITEAFF. The variable domain in full, with the rest retrieved from reference TRBV29-1 and TRBJ1-1, is SAVISQKPSRDICQRGTSLTIQCQVDSQVTMMFWYRQQPGQSLTLIATANQGSEATYESGFVIDKFPISRPNLTFSTLTVSNMSPEDSSIYLCSVVGGGITEAFFGQGTRLTVV.

This clonotype was seen many times. The chain couples TRBV13 to TRBJ2-3, with D possibly TRBD1 on 6 matching bases. V was clipped by 3 bases and J by 6 bases, with 19 bases between them. The CDR3 is made up of 16 amino acids. Germline lookup yields CDR1 PRHDT and CDR2 FYEKMQ (reference sequence). Here the CDR3 DNA reads TGTGCCAGCAGCTTGGCCATTGTGGGGGCCCCCGATACGCAGTATTTT. Its protein product is CASSLAIVGAPDTQYF.

This clonotype occurred a few times. This chain connects TRBV19 to TRBJ2-7; 10 nucleotides line up with TRBD2. Germline CDR1 and CDR2: LNHDA and SQIVND (reference sequence). The CDR3 length is 19 residues. The trim removed 10 bases at V and 2 bases at J, leaving 23 bases unmatched. CDR3 region: CATPLEEGLAGAFTYEQYF. For the CDR3, the DNA is TGTGCCACCCCCCTAGAGGAGGGTCTAGCGGGAGCATTCACCTACGAGCAGTACTTC.

This clonotype has a handful of counts. The chain links TRBV10-2 to TRBJ2-3; D gene ambiguous. The CDR3 extends over 15 amino acids. Germline values: CDR1 WSHSY, CDR2 SAAADI. V shed 4 bases and J shed 1 base, with 12 bases lying between them. The DNA for the CDR3 is TGCGCCAGCAGTGTCACTGCCCCTGGCACAGATACGCAGTATTTT. This sequence encodes CASSVTAPGTDTQYF.

Ten or more counts support this clonotype. The CDR3 DNA reads TGCAGTGCGGATCCAGGGGTATTTAGGAACACTGAAGCTTTCTTT. This encodes CSADPGVFRNTEAFF. The rearrangement uses TRBV20-1 and TRBJ1-1, with D tentatively TRBD1 (6 bases). Germline V gene data show CDR1 as DFQATT and CDR2 as SNEGSKA (reference sequence). The CDR3 spans 15 residues. Trimming stripped 6 bases from V and 1 base from J, with 18 bases between.

This clonotype has a count of ten or more. J is TRBJ2-1 and V is TRBV10-3; D possibly matches TRBD1 or TRBD2 (5 bases each). Looked up from germline, CDR1 is ENHRY and CDR2 is SYGVKD. The CDR3 sequence is 15 residues long. The V end was cut by 6 bases, the J end by 3 bases, with 15 bases between. This CDR3 reads CAISSGTLNYNEQFF. The DNA of the CDR3 is TGTGCCATCAGCAGTGGGACGCTGAACTACAATGAGCAGTTCTTC.

This clonotype was seen many times. This chain uses TRBV7-9 with TRBJ2-1; D not resolved. Per the germline V gene, CDR1 is SEHNR and CDR2 is FQNEAQ (reference sequence). The CDR3 spans 12 residues. Trimming took 7 bases from V and 6 from J, leaving 10 bases between them. The CDR3 is CASTGVGNEQFF. CDR3 sequence (DNA): TGTGCCAGCACCGGCGTAGGCAATGAGCAGTTCTTC.

This clonotype appeared many times. This chain uses TRBV5-1 with TRBJ2-2; D call uncertain. The V gene lost 9 bases and the J gene lost 2 bases, with 8 bases spanning the gap. Germline CDR1 reads SGHRS; CDR2 reads YFSETQ. There are 12 residues in the CDR3. In DNA, the CDR3 is TGCGCCATCCTAACAAACACCGGGGAGCTGTTTTTT. Translating gives CAILTNTGELFF.

This sequence joins TRBV7-2 and TRBJ2-7; 8 positions agree with TRBD2. CDR1 SGHTA and CDR2 FQGNSA come from the germline V gene. The CDR3 is 16 residues long. The trim removed 2 bases at V and 0 bases at J, leaving 6 bases unmatched. CDR3 sequence reads: CASSLTSGGPSYEQYF. The CDR3 DNA sequence: TGTGCCAGCAGCTTAACCAGCGGGGGACCCTCCTACGAGCAGTACTTC.

The chain joins TRBV7-9 to TRBJ2-7; 11 bases agree with TRBD1. J gave up 5 bases and V 5 bases, and 5 bases lay outside the gene matches. The CDR3 spans 14 residues. Per the germline V gene, CDR1 is SEHNR and CDR2 is FQNEAQ (reference sequence). Here the CDR3 DNA reads TGTGCCAGCAGCGAGTGGACAGGGGGCGACGAGCAGTACTTC. Its protein product is CASSEWTGGDEQYF.

This clonotype was picked up a small number of times. The chain combines TRBV29-1 with TRBJ2-6; D is possibly TRBD1 (5 bases). Germline values: CDR1 SQVTM, CDR2 ANQGSEA. Trimming stripped 6 bases from V and 0 bases from J, with 12 bases between. The CDR3 loop spans 15 amino acids. CDR3 sequence (DNA): TGCAGCGTGGCGGACATGAGCTCTGGGGCCAACGTCCTGACTTTC. It yields the protein CSVADMSSGANVLTF. The variable domain in full, with the rest retrieved from reference TRBV29-1 and TRBJ2-6, is SAVISQKPSRDICQRGTSLTIQCQVDSQVTMMFWYRQQPGQSLTLIATANQGSEATYESGFVIDKFPISRPNLTFSTLTVSNMSPEDSSIYLCSVADMSSGANVLTFGAGSRLTVL.

The chain links TRBV5-1 to TRBJ1-1; D unclear. The V gene lost 6 bases and the J gene lost 5 bases, with 17 bases spanning the gap. The CDR3 contains 14 residues. CDR1 is SGHRS, CDR2 YFSETQ, per germline. The CDR3 DNA sequence: TGCGCCAGCACCAGGACTCGGCCAGGAACTGAAGCTTTCTTT. As protein: CASTRTRPGTEAFF.

The chain links TRBV5-4 to TRBJ2-3; D possibly corresponds to TRBD2 (6 bases). Looked up from germline, CDR1 is SGHNT and CDR2 is YYREEE (reference sequence). CDR3 length: 14 residues. Deletions cut 0 bases from V and 6 bases from J, with 11 bases between. CDR3 nucleotides: TGTGCCAGCAGCTTGGGTTTGAGCGGGGATACGCAGTATTTT. Protein product: CASSLGLSGDTQYF.

This clonotype has ten or more counts. V and J are TRBV30 and TRBJ1-5, with D maybe TRBD1 (5 bases). The V gene lost 3 bases and the J gene lost 5 bases, with 11 bases spanning the gap. Germline V lookup: CDR1 GTSNPN, CDR2 SVGIG (reference sequence). The CDR3 is made up of 13 amino acids. CDR3 residues: CAWSPGSYQPQHF. CDR3 nucleotides: TGTGCCTGGAGCCCAGGGAGTTATCAGCCCCAGCATTTT.

In this sample, this clonotype turned up many times. The J gene is TRBJ1-6, the V gene TRBV15; TRBD1 matches at 8 bases. V gave up 3 bases and J gave up 9 bases; unmatched junction bases: 7. CDR3 length equals 15 residues. CDR1 and CDR2 (germline): LNHNV, YYDKDF (reference sequence). Here the CDR3 DNA reads TGTGCCACCAGCAGCCCGGGACAGGCGTTTTCACCCCTCCACTTT. As protein: CATSSPGQAFSPLHF.

This clonotype was counted a few times. The chain carries TRBV16 and TRBJ1-1, with D unresolved. CDR1 and CDR2 from the germline V gene are KGHSY and FQNENV. Deletions cut 5 bases from V and 3 bases from J, with 7 bases between. This CDR3 spans 12 amino acids. In DNA form, the CDR3 reads TGTGCCAGCAGCGCGATATACACTGAAGCTTTCTTT. Its protein is CASSAIYTEAFF.

As concerns this clonotype: A clone one base away is much larger, so this may be a read error. The chain joins TRBV2 to TRBJ1-2; no definite D call. V was pared by 6 bases and J by 0 bases, with 14 bases between. The CDR3 runs 15 residues. Germline V gene lookup returns CDR1 SNHLY and CDR2 FYNNEI. In nucleotides, the CDR3 is TGTGCCAGCAGAAGAGAAGGCAGCTCTAACTATGGCTACACCTTC. Translating it yields CASRREGSSNYGYTF.

The sample holds a few counts of this clonotype. This rearrangement joins TRBV4-1 to TRBJ1-1; D might be TRBD1 (6 bases). CDR1 and CDR2 (germline): MGHRA, YSYEKL. With 0 bases removed from V and 8 bases from J, the gap between germline ends came to 10 bases. CDR3 length: 13 amino acids. The CDR3 region is CASSQDGGPEAFF. DNA of the CDR3: TGCGCCAGCAGCCAAGATGGGGGGCCAGAAGCTTTCTTT.

This clonotype occurred many times. This chain links TRBV29-1 with TRBJ2-3; D ambiguous. Trimming took 6 bases from V and 5 from J, leaving 6 bases between them. This CDR3 region has 10 residues. Germline CDR1 is SQVTM and CDR2 is ANQGSEA. CDR3 sequence (DNA): TGCAGCGTCAAAGGAGATACGCAGTATTTT. It yields the protein CSVKGDTQYF.

The chain uses TRBV6-1 and TRBJ1-6, with TRBD1 matching over 8 bases. Looked up from germline, CDR1 is MNHNS and CDR2 is SASEGT. The CDR3 is 14 amino acids. After removal of 5 bases from V and 14 bases from J, the junction contained 11 bases not matched to a gene. The CDR3 DNA follows: TGTGCCAGCAGTTCGGGGACAGGCACCGCATCCCTCCACTTT. Its protein product is CASSSGTGTASLHF.

At least ten counts were recorded for this clonotype. The chain combines TRBV7-3 with TRBJ1-1; no definite D call. The V gene's germline CDR1 is SGHTA and CDR2 FQGTGA. The CDR3 contains 16 residues. V was shortened by 1 base and J by 7 bases, with 19 bases between the two germline ends. The CDR3 DNA follows: TGTGCCAGCAGCTTAAGTCAAGTTGGAGACGGTCGTGAAGCTTTCTTT. Its protein product is CASSLSQVGDGREAFF.

This clonotype was counted ten times or more. This chain links TRBV5-1 with TRBJ1-2, with a tentative D call TRBD1 (5 bases). V lost 1 base and J lost 8, with 12 bases in between. The CDR3 covers 13 residues. The germline gives CDR1 SGHRS, CDR2 YFSETQ. The DNA for the CDR3 is TGCGCCAGCAGCTTGTTGGGGGATCGCGGCTACACCTTC. Amino acid sequence: CASSLLGDRGYTF.

This clonotype was observed at least ten times. This chain connects TRBV3-1 to TRBJ1-2, with D tentatively TRBD1 (5 bases). V was trimmed by 4 bases and J by 7 bases, leaving 16 bases between them. There are 14 residues in the CDR3. Germline V gene sequence: CDR1 LGHDT, CDR2 YNNKEL (reference sequence). CDR3 sequence reads: CASSRDGLRVGYTF. The CDR3 DNA reads TGTGCCAGCAGCCGGGACGGCCTACGGGTTGGCTACACCTTC.

The genes are TRBV29-1 and TRBJ2-5; D is possibly TRBD1 (5 bases). CDR3 length equals 11 residues. V was pared by 4 bases and J by 6 bases, with 9 bases between. Germline V gene sequence: CDR1 SQVTM, CDR2 ANQGSEA. CDR3 coding DNA: TGCAGCGTTGTAGGGGTAAAGACCCAGTACTTC. Amino acid sequence: CSVVGVKTQYF.

This clonotype was seen at least ten times. This chain links TRBV12-3 or TRBV12-4 with TRBJ1-1, with 12 bases fitting TRBD1. CDR3 size: 17 residues. V dropped 3 bases and J dropped 1; count of bases not matched to a gene: 6. CDR3 sequence reads: CASSFPRDRGPNTEAFF. The CDR3, as DNA: TGTGCCAGCAGTTTTCCCCGGGACAGGGGGCCGAACACTGAAGCTTTCTTT.

This clonotype has a count of ten or more. This chain links TRBV3-1 with TRBJ2-3; D is ambiguous. This CDR3 spans 13 amino acids. V lost 3 bases to trimming and J lost 6 bases, with 10 bases between them. Looked up from germline, CDR1 is LGHDT and CDR2 is YNNKEL (reference sequence). CDR3 bases: TGTGCCAGCAGCCATCCGGCGGCGGATACGCAGTATTTT. Its translation: CASSHPAADTQYF.

This clonotype was found many times. The genes are TRBV12-3 or TRBV12-4 and TRBJ1-3, with D tentatively TRBD1 (6 bases). The CDR3 spans 14 residues. V lost 5 bases to trimming and J lost 2 bases, with 10 bases between them. In DNA form, the CDR3 reads TGTGCCAGCAGTCGTACAGGGACTGGAAACACCATATATTTT. This codes for CASSRTGTGNTIYF.